This T cell receptor (beta chain) was identified in a study of beta chain features in type 1 diabetes. This clone was recorded a few times. Antigen: not known. Study-wide findings and caveats: People with Type 1 diabetes carried modestly yet significantly shorter TCRB CDR3s in all four CD4+ subsets. Comparison showed that naive, central memory and Treg TCRB repertoires appeared more similar among patients than among healthy donors. At VDJ recombination sites, type 1 diabetes patients had fewer insertions and more deleted nucleotides.

Sequenced material consisted of expressed TCRB transcripts (all of the isolated RNA was reverse transcribed). About 3.9 million reads on average were seen across naive, central memory and regulatory T cell samples. Using immunoSEQ multiplex PCR, the repertoire was profiled, and TCRdb retains in-frame clones only, with some absent. The sample yields 120,000 or so clones, around a sixth seen once. Germline CDR1 SGDLS, CDR2 YYNGEE. There are 15 residues in the CDR3. With 2 bases removed from V and 11 bases from J, the gap between germline ends came to 17 bases. Staining for CD45RO/CCR7/CD25/CD127/CD95/CD27 allowed sorting of CD4+ naive, central memory, regulatory and stem cell-like memory cells.

This clonotype was obtained from a young man with type 1 diabetes. The sample consisted of central memory CD4+ T cells from blood. This rearrangement joins TRBV9 to TRBJ1-6, with D possibly matching TRBD1 (5 bases). The CDR3 nucleotides read TGTGCCAGCAGCGTTGAGGACCAGGGAGTAACACCCCTCCACTTT. Protein sequence: CASSVEDQGVTPLHF.